This TCR beta chain was documented in a study of blood T cell repertoires in COVID-19. Study details: Acute and convalescent COVID-19 samples came from the United States, Italy and Spain. PBMCs, B-cell-depleted T cells, or T cells were the source of the cDNA or gDNA that made up the material.

This CDR3 region has 12 residues. CDR1 and CDR2 from the germline V gene are LNHDA and SQIVND (reference sequence). Trimming pared 3 bases from V and 5 bases from J, leaving 8 bases between. Only in-frame clones appear in the TCRdb table, and some are missing; sequencing was by immunoSEQ multiplex PCR. The repertoire includes around 260,000 clones, approximately 85% of them detected once, and 4.3% sits in the top ten. V is TRBV19 and J is TRBJ2-7; a possible D gene is TRBD1 (5 bases). What was sequenced was PBMCs or T cells enriched from blood (not recorded which). The receptor was derived from a woman in her 30s who had recovered from COVID-19. The CDR3 nucleotides read TGTGCCAGTAGTATCCAGGGAAACGAGCAGTACTTC. It yields the protein CASSIQGNEQYF. The variable domain in full, with the rest retrieved from reference TRBV19 and TRBJ2-7, is DGGITQSPKYLFRKEGQNVTLSCEQNLNHDAMYWYRQDPGQGLRLIYYSQIVNDFQKGDIAEGYSVSREKKESFPLTVTSAQKNPTAFYLCASSIQGNEQYFGPGTRLTVT.